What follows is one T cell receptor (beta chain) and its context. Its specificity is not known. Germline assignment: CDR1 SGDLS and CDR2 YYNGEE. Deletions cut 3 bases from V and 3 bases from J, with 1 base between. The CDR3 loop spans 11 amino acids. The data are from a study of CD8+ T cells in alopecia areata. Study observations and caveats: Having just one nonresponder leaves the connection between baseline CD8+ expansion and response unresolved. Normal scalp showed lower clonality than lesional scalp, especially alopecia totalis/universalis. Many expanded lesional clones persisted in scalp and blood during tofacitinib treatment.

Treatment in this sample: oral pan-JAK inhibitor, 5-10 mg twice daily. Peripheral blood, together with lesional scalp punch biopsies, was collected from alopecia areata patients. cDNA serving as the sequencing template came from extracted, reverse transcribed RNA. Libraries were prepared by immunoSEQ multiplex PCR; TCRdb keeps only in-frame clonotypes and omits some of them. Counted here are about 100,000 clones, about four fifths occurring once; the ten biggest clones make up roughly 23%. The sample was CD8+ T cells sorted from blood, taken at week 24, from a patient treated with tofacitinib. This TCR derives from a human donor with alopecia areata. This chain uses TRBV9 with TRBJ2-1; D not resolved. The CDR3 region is CASSGYNEQFF. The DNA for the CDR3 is TGTGCCAGCAGCGGCTACAATGAGCAGTTCTTC.